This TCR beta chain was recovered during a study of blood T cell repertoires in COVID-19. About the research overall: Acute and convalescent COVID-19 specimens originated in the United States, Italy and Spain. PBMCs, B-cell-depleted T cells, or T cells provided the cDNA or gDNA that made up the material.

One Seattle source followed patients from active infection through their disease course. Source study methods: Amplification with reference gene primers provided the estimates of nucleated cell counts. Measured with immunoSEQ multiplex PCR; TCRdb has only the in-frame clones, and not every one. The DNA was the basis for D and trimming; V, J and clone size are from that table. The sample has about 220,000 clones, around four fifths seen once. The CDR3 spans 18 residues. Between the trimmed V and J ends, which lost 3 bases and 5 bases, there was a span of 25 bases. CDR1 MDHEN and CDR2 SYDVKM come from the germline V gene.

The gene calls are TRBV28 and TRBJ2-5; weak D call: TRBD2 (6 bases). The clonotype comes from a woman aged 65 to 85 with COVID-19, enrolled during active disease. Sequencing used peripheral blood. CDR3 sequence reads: CASSFQYRSSGWGETQYF. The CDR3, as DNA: TGTGCCAGCAGTTTTCAATATAGGTCCAGCGGGTGGGGGGAGACCCAGTACTTC.